This TCR beta chain was observed in a study of blood T cell repertoires in COVID-19. The wider study: COVID-19 samples from acute and convalescent phases originated in the United States, Italy and Spain. PBMCs, B-cell-depleted T cells, or T cells provided the cDNA or gDNA that made up the material.

Study processing details: Counts of nucleated cells, estimated from reference gene primer amplification, were obtained. Produced via immunoSEQ multiplex PCR; TCRdb's table is partial and in-frame only. From that table come the V and J calls and clone size; the DNA was used to work out D and trimming. The table has more than 200,000 clones, approximately 91% seen once. The sequenced material came from peripheral blood. The TCR comes from a woman between 40 and 50 years old who had recovered from COVID-19.

The CDR3 nucleotides are TGTGCCTCGAACCGGGACATCGGATACGAGCAGTACTTC. Its protein is CASNRDIGYEQYF. V gene TRBV10-3 combines with J gene TRBJ2-7; D perhaps matches TRBD1 (6 bases). V dropped 11 bases and J dropped 4 bases, with 18 bases sitting between them. The CDR3 runs to 13 residues. Germline loops: CDR1 ENHRY, CDR2 SYGVKD.